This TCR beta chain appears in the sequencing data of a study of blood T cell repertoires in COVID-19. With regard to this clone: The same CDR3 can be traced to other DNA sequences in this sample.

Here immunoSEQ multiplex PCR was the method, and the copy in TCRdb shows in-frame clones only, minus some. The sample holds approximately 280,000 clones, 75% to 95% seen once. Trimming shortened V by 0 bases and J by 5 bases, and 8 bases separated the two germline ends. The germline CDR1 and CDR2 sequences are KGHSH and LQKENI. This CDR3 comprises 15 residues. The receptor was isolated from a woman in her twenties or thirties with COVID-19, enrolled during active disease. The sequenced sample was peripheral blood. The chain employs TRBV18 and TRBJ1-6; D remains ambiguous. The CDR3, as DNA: TGTGCCAGCTCACCACCCCTAGGAGATAATTCACCCCTCCACTTT. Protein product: CASSPPLGDNSPLHF.